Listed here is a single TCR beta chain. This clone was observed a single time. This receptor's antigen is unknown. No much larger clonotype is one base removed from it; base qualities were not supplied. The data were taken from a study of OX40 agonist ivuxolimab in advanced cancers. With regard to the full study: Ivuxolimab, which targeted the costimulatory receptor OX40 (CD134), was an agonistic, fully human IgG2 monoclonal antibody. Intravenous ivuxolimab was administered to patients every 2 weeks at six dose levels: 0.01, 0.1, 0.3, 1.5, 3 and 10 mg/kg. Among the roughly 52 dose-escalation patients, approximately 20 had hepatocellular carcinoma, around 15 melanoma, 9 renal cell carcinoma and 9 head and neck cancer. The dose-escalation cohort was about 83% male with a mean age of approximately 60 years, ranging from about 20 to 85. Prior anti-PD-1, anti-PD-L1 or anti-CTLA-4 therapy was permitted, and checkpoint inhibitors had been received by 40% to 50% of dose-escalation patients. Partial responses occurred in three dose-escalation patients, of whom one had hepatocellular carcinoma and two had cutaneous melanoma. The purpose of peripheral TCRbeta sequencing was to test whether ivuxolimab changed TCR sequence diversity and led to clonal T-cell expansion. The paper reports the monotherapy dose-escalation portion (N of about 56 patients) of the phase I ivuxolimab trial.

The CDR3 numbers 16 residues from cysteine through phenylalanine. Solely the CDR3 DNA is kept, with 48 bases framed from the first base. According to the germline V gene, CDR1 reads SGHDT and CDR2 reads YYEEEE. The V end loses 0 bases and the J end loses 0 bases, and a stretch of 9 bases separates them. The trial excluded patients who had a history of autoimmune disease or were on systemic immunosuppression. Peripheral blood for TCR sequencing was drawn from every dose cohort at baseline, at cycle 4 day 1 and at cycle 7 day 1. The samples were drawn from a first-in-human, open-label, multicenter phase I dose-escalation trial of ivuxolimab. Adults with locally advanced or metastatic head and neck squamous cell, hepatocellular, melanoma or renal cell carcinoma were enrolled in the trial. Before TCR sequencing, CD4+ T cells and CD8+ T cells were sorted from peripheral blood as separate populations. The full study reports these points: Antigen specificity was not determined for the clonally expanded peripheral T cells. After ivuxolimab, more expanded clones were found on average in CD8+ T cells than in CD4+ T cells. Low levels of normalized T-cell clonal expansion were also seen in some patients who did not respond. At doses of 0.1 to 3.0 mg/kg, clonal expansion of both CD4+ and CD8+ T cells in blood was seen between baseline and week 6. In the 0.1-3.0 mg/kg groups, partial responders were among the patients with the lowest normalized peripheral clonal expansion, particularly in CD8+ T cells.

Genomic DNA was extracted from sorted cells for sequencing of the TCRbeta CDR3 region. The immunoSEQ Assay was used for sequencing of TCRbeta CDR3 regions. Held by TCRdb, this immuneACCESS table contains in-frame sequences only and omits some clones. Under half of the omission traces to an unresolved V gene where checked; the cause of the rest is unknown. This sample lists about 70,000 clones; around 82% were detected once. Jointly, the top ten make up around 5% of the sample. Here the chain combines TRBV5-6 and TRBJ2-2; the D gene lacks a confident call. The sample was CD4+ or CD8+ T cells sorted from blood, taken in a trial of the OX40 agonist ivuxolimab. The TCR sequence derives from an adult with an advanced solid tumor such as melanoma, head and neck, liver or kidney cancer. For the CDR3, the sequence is CASSLAGPTNTGELFF. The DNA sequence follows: TGTGCCAGCAGCTTGGCCGGGCCGACGAACACCGGGGAGCTGTTTTTT.